This is a list of T cell receptor beta chains from one sample in a study of patients and donors after allogeneic stem cell transplantation. MiXCR, run by TCRdb on the RT-PCR reads, gives a single entry per CDR3 protein. The top ten hold around 6% of the sample, which has roughly 960,000 distinct CDR3 sequences, roughly 18% seen once. The sequencing input was blood, either unsorted or a sorted T cell fraction (not recorded which). These receptors all stem from a human donor who was either an allogeneic HSCT recipient or a stem cell or donor lymphocyte infusion donor (not recorded which). It is not recorded whose cells these are; they may come from a transplant donor. The CDR3 runs from the conserved cysteine through the conserved F or W. The D gene is left open where the match is weak. Some rows mark clone size as missing; the rest say once, few, many or name a class of expanded clone.

D gene	V gene	clone size	J gene	CDR3 DNA	CDR3 protein
NA	TRBV12-3/TRBV12-4	NA	TRBJ2-1	TGTGCCAGCAGTTTAAGTTTGTCTCCTTCCCGGCAGTTCTTC	CASSLSLSPSRQFF
NA	TRBV7-8	NA	TRBJ2-1	TGTGCCAGCAGCAAAGGGCCGTTCAATGAGCAGTTCTTC	CASSKGPFNEQFF
NA	TRBV12-3/TRBV12-4	many	TRBJ1-5	TGTGCCAGCAGTCAGAGGGAGGCCCAGCCCCAGCATTTT	CASSQREAQPQHF
NA	TRBV15	few	TRBJ1-1	TGTGCCACCAGCAGAGATCGACAGGTCGACACTGAAGCTTTCTTT	CATSRDRQVDTEAFF
NA	TRBV21-1	NA	TRBJ2-5	TGTGCCAGCAGCAAAGGCGGTTCCGGTAGGAGGCGGGAAGAGACCCAGTACTTC	CASSKGGSGRRREETQYF
TRBD2	TRBV11-1	few	TRBJ2-5	TGTGCCAGCAGCTTGATTGCCGGGACTAGCAGTTGGCAGACCCAGTACTTC	CASSLIAGTSSWQTQYF
TRBD2	TRBV7-3	NA	TRBJ2-3	TGTGCCAGCAGCCGGACTAGCGATGACACAGATACGCAGTATTTT	CASSRTSDDTDTQYF
TRBD1	TRBV2	few	TRBJ2-1	TGTGCCAGCTTGTGGACAGGGGGAAATGAGCAGTTCTTC	CASLWTGGNEQFF
TRBD2	TRBV5-4	NA	TRBJ2-2	TGTGCCAGCAGCTCCCTCGGGACTAGCGGGTCCGGGGAGCTGTTTTTT	CASSSLGTSGSGELFF
NA	TRBV19	few	TRBJ1-5	TGTGCCAGTAGTATACTTGGCCGCGGGGATGGCAATCAGCCCCAGCATTTT	CASSILGRGDGNQPQHF
NA	TRBV30	few	TRBJ2-5	TGTGCCTGGAGCTCTTTTGGAATCCAAGAGACCCAGTACTTC	CAWSSFGIQETQYF
NA	TRBV5-1	few	TRBJ2-7	TGCGCCAGCAGCTGGGGGGACAGATCCTACGAGCAGTACTTC	CASSWGDRSYEQYF
TRBD2	TRBV5-1	NA	TRBJ2-3	TGCGCCAGCAGCTTGGGTCAGCGGAAGGGAGGGGATACGCAGTATTTT	CASSLGQRKGGDTQYF
NA	TRBV12-3/TRBV12-4	NA	TRBJ1-2	TGTGCCAGCAGTTTGGGCGTGGAATACACCTTC	CASSLGVEYTF
TRBD2	TRBV29-1	NA	TRBJ2-1	TGCAGCGTTGAAGAATCGACTAGCTTGTACAATGAGCAGTTCTTC	CSVEESTSLYNEQFF
TRBD2	TRBV12-3/TRBV12-4	few	TRBJ2-1	TGTGCCAGCAGTTTTAAGGACGGACTAGGTAACAATGAGCAGTTCTTC	CASSFKDGLGNNEQFF
NA	TRBV12-3/TRBV12-4	few	TRBJ1-6	TGTGCCAGCAGTCTCACTAGGGACGGGAATTCACCCCTCCACTTT	CASSLTRDGNSPLHF
TRBD2	TRBV12-3/TRBV12-4	NA	TRBJ2-3	TGTGCCAGCACCTCCGGGACTAGCGGGAGGGATACGCAGTATTTT	CASTSGTSGRDTQYF
TRBD1	TRBV10-3	NA	TRBJ2-3	TGTGCCATCAGTAAAGGCCCAGGGGGAGATACGCAGTATTTT	CAISKGPGGDTQYF
TRBD1	TRBV5-1	few	TRBJ1-1	TGCGCCAGCAGACCCGGACAGGCCATGAACACTGAAGCTTTCTTT	CASRPGQAMNTEAFF
NA	TRBV4-2	few	TRBJ2-1	TGTGCCAGCAGCCAACAAAATGGGGGTAGCAATGAGCAGTTCTTC	CASSQQNGGSNEQFF
NA	TRBV25-1	few	TRBJ1-1	TGTGCCACCCTAACCGGGACTGAAGCTTTCTTT	CATLTGTEAFF
NA	TRBV27	NA	TRBJ2-3	TGTGCCACTTCTGGGGCTAGCCAGCCAGATACGCAGTATTTT	CATSGASQPDTQYF
NA	TRBV10-3	NA	TRBJ1-3	TGTGCCATCAATGCAGGCTCTGGAAACACCATATATTTT	CAINAGSGNTIYF
TRBD2	TRBV20-1	NA	TRBJ2-1	TGCAGTGCTAGAGGTGGCGGGAGGCCCTACAATGAGCAGTTCTTC	CSARGGGRPYNEQFF
NA	TRBV12-3/TRBV12-4	many	TRBJ1-2	TGTGCCAGCAGTTCCGGGACGGTCTATGGCTACACCTTC	CASSSGTVYGYTF
TRBD1	TRBV9	NA	TRBJ2-3	TGTGCCAGCAGCTTACGGCCGGGACAGGGGGCAGATACGCAGTATTTT	CASSLRPGQGADTQYF
TRBD2	TRBV24-1	NA	TRBJ2-1	TGTGCCACCGGTTCGACTAGCGGGTCCTACAATGAGCAGTTCTTC	CATGSTSGSYNEQFF
NA	TRBV6-5	NA	TRBJ1-5	TGTGCCAGCAGTTACGGGGAGAGCAATCAGCCCCAGCATTTT	CASSYGESNQPQHF
NA	TRBV20-1	NA	TRBJ2-3	TGCAGTGCTCGCCCGGACAGCACAGATACGCAGTATTTT	CSARPDSTDTQYF
NA	TRBV12-3/TRBV12-4	many	TRBJ1-6	TGTGCCAGCAGTTTAGACTCACGGACAAGACTAAATTCACCCCTCCACTTT	CASSLDSRTRLNSPLHF
TRBD2	TRBV5-1	NA	TRBJ2-5	TGCGCCAGCACCCGAGCGGTAGCGGGAGGTGGTGAGACCCAGTACTTC	CASTRAVAGGGETQYF
TRBD1	TRBV6-1	few	TRBJ1-6	TGTGCCAGCAGTACGGGACAGGGGGGTGTAGGTTCACCCCTCCACTTT	CASSTGQGGVGSPLHF
TRBD1	TRBV6-1	NA	TRBJ1-2	TGTGCCAGCAGTGTGGGGACAGGGATTGGCTACACCTTC	CASSVGTGIGYTF
TRBD2	TRBV6-2/TRBV6-3	NA	TRBJ2-1	TGTGCCAGCAGTTACCAACTAGCGGCAAACAATGAGCAGTTCTTC	CASSYQLAANNEQFF
TRBD1	TRBV7-2	NA	TRBJ1-6	TGTGCCAGCAGCCCCGACAGGGGAGGTTCACCCCTCCACTTT	CASSPDRGGSPLHF
TRBD2	TRBV12-3/TRBV12-4	NA	TRBJ2-2	TGTGCCAGCAGCAGTTATAGCGGGAGGGCCACCGGGGAGCTGTTTTTT	CASSSYSGRATGELFF
NA	TRBV27	NA	TRBJ1-5	TGTGCCAGCAGTTTATATGGACGGATCGGGAATCAGCCCCAGCATTTT	CASSLYGRIGNQPQHF
NA	TRBV24-1	few	TRBJ2-7	TGTGCCACCAGTGAGGGGCAGTCGACCTACGAGCAGTACTTC	CATSEGQSTYEQYF
NA	TRBV7-2	few	TRBJ2-1	TGTGCCAGCAGCCCCCGGGGGCCTACCTACAATGAGCAGTTCTTC	CASSPRGPTYNEQFF
NA	TRBV5-1	NA	TRBJ2-2	TGCGCCAGCAGCCTGGGCTATAACACCGGGGAGCTGTTTTTT	CASSLGYNTGELFF
NA	TRBV6-2/TRBV6-3	NA	TRBJ2-6	TGTGCCAGCAGTTACGCGTTGACTGGGGCCAACGTCCTGACTTTC	CASSYALTGANVLTF
NA	TRBV30	NA	TRBJ2-7	TGTGCCTGGAGGATGGAGAGGTACGAGCAGTACTTC	CAWRMERYEQYF
NA	TRBV20-1	NA	TRBJ2-4	TGCAGTGCTGCACTCGGGACAGCCAAAAACATTCAGTACTTC	CSAALGTAKNIQYF
TRBD1	TRBV4-1	once	TRBJ1-6	TGCGCCAGCAGCCATCCCAATGACAGGGGAAGAAGTTCACCCCTCCACTTT	CASSHPNDRGRSSPLHF
NA	TRBV24-1	few	TRBJ2-3	TGTGCCGCCTCTAGGGGGACAGATACGCAGTATTTT	CAASRGTDTQYF
NA	TRBV2	NA	TRBJ1-2	TGTGCCGGGCAGGGGCTCTATGGCTACACCTTC	CAGQGLYGYTF
NA	TRBV12-3/TRBV12-4	few	TRBJ2-4	TGTGCCAGCAGTTTACTAGGGAAAGGGGCCAAAAACATTCAGTACTTC	CASSLLGKGAKNIQYF
NA	TRBV4-1	few	TRBJ1-2	TGCGCCAGCAGCCAAGTAACAGGGTTAGATGGCTACACCTTC	CASSQVTGLDGYTF
NA	TRBV12-3/TRBV12-4	NA	TRBJ1-6	TGTGCCAGCAGTTTAAGGCCCGCACTCTATAATTCACCCCTCCACTTT	CASSLRPALYNSPLHF
NA	TRBV12-3/TRBV12-4	NA	TRBJ2-3	TGTGCCAGCAGTCTTAGCGGAGGGCGAGATACGCAGTATTTT	CASSLSGGRDTQYF
TRBD1	TRBV12-3/TRBV12-4	NA	TRBJ2-2	TGTGCCAGCACCTACAATAGACAGGGAGTAACCGGGGAGCTGTTTTTT	CASTYNRQGVTGELFF
TRBD1	TRBV12-3/TRBV12-4	many	TRBJ1-1	TGTGCCAGCAGTTTTATTACAGGGGGCACGGACACTGAAGCTTTCTTT	CASSFITGGTDTEAFF
NA	TRBV12-3/TRBV12-4	many	TRBJ1-2	TGTGCCAGCAGTTTAAGCCAGGTCACTTATGGCTACACCTTC	CASSLSQVTYGYTF
NA	TRBV15	few	TRBJ2-5	TGTGCCACCAGAGACTTTAATTCCCCGGAGACCCAGTACTTC	CATRDFNSPETQYF